The clone carrying this T cell receptor beta chain was counted between two and nine times. In the authors' workflow: How many nucleated cells were present was estimated from reference gene primer amplification. Clones were sequenced by immunoSEQ multiplex PCR, and TCRdb holds only the in-frame ones, with some missing. V, J and clone size reflect that table, while D and trimming were determined from the DNA. The sample lists 140,000 to 150,000 clones, approximately 78% occurring once. The data stem from a study of blood T cell repertoires in COVID-19. Germline CDR1 is SGHRS and CDR2 is YFSETQ. This CDR3 comprises 15 residues. Trimming shortened V by 0 bases and J by 6 bases, and 12 bases separated the two germline ends. Resolution of symptoms, clearance, or two negative PCRs was present in recovered Cohort 3 donors.

Sequencing used PBMCs or T cells enriched from blood (not recorded which). The V and J genes are TRBV5-1 and TRBJ2-2, with no clear D. The receptor was derived from a woman between 50 and 59 years old who had recovered from COVID-19. CDR3 residues: CASSLAEAPAGELFF. The CDR3 bases are TGCGCCAGCAGCTTGGCCGAGGCCCCAGCCGGGGAGCTGTTTTTT.